This note documents a single TCR beta chain sequence. This clonotype was observed at least ten times. The antigen it binds to is not known. No clone much larger than this one lies a single base away; base qualities are absent. The sample originates from a study of T-cell reconstitution after alpha-beta-depleted transplantation in children (dated by TCRdb to about 2016). The study in broad terms: The study quantitatively tracked T-cell immune reconstitution after TCRalphabeta/CD19-depleted allogeneic hematopoietic cell transplantation in children using TCR repertoire profiling. Broader findings and caveats from the paper: In some patients, the high TCRbeta diversity seen at day 60 was put down to recipient T cells and intrathymic progenitors that had survived conditioning. The apparently early alphabetaT-cell count recovery about two months after transplant was reportedly dependent on only several hundred rapidly expanded clones derived from non-depleted graft cells. The frequencies of hyperexpanded clones fell over the following months, and after one year, T-cell counts and TCRbeta diversity were mostly attributed to newly produced T cells.

The CDR3 runs 17 amino acids, cysteine and phenylalanine included. The entry retains the CDR3 DNA only, 51 bases that are in frame from base 1. Library generation was performed with PCR. The listed sequencing device is Illumina HiSeq 2500. Molecular barcoding was employed in the preparation of TCR libraries, with unique molecular identifiers being used to normalize TCRbeta repertoire quantification. TCRdb trimmed the raw reads at Q25, called clones with MiXCR and kept productive beta chains. Entries are consolidated by CDR3 protein sequence, retaining the most common genes and DNA. This sample has approximately 170,000 distinct CDR3 sequences in its table, and 11% of those were observed once. The ten largest clones represent about 13% of the sample. Read against the paper, the sample's treatment or condition label means: allogeneic hematopoietic cell transplantation with graft depleted of TCRalphabeta T cells and CD19 B cells. Transplant recipients were children who received TCRalphabeta/CD19-depleted allogeneic hematopoietic cell grafts.

The sequencing here drew on PBMCs, taken before TCRalphabeta/CD19-depleted stem cell transplant. In this chain, TRBV21-1 is recombined with TRBJ1-5; the table's D call, TRBD1, was not checked against the DNA. TRBV21-1 is termed a pseudogene. The receptor was derived from a boy aged 2 to 9 with acute myeloid leukemia, due to receive a stem cell transplant. The CDR3 reads as follows: CASSTGPLSGGNQPQHF. The nucleotides are TGTGCCAGCAGCACCGGCCCCCTTTCCGGGGGGAATCAGCCCCAGCATTTT.